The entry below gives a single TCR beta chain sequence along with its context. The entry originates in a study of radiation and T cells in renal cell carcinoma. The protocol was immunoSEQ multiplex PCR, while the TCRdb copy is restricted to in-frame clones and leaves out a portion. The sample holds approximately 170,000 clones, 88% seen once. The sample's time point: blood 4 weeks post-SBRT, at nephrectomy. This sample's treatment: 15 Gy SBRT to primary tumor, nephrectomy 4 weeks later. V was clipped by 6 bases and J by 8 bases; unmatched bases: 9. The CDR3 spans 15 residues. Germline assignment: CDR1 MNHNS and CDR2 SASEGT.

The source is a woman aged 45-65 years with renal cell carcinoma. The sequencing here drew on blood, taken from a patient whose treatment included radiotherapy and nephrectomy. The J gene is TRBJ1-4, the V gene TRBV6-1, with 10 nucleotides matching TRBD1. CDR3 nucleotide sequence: TGTGCCAGCAGCCTGGGGGGACAGGGGCAGGAAAAACTGTTTTTT. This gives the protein CASSLGGQGQEKLFF.